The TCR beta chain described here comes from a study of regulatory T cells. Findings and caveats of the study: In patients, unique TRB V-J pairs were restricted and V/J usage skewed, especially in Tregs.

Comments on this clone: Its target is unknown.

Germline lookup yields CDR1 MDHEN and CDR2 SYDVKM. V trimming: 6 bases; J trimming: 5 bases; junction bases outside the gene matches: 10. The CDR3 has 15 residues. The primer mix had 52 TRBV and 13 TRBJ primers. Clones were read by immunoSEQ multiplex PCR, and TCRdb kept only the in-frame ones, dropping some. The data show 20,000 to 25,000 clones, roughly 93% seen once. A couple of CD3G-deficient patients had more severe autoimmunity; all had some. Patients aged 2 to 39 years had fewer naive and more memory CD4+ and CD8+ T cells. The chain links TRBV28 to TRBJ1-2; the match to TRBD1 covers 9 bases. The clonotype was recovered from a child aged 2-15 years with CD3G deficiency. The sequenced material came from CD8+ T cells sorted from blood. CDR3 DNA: TGTGCCAGCAGGTCCGACAGGGGGGCCATTTATGGCTACACCTTC. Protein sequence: CASRSDRGAIYGYTF.